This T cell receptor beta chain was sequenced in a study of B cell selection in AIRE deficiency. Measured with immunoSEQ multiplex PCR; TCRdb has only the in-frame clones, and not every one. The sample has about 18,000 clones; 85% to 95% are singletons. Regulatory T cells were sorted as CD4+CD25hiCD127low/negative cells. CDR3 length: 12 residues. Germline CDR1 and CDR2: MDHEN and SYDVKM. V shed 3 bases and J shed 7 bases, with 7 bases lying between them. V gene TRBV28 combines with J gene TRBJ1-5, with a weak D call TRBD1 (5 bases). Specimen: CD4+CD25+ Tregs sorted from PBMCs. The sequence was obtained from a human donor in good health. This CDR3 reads CASSFGAQPQHF. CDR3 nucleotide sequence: TGTGCCAGCAGTTTCGGGGCCCAGCCCCAGCATTTT.